These 27 T cell receptor beta chains were sequenced from one sample in a study of identical twins. TCRdb independently ran MiXCR on the 5' RACE reads; one entry per CDR3 protein. The sample shows about 570,000 distinct CDR3 sequences, nearly 10% of them seen only once. The same specimen was also included in a second study, on yellow fever vaccine responses in identical twins.

The sequencing sample was made of PBMCs. The source of these receptors is a woman under 30 in good health.

The chain uses TRBV6-2 or TRBV6-3 and TRBJ2-3, with a tentative D call TRBD2 (6 bases). The ends were cut back, 6 bases at V and 8 bases at J, with 21 bases in the middle. Germline values: CDR1 MNHEY, CDR2 SVGEGT. The CDR3 extends over 15 amino acids. The CDR3 DNA reads TGTGCCAGCAGGGGGGACTTTCGCAATAAAGCTACGCAGTATTTT. Translation: CASRGDFRNKATQYF.

This clonotype was counted between two and nine times. The chain has TRBV15 and TRBJ1-1; D ambiguous. The V gene's germline CDR1 is LNHNV and CDR2 YYDKDF (reference sequence). The CDR3 is made up of 15 amino acids. The V and J ends lost 1 base and 1 base respectively, with 10 bases between them. The CDR3 sequence is CATSRVGYPNTEAFF. CDR3 coding DNA: TGTGCCACCAGCAGAGTAGGGTACCCGAACACTGAAGCTTTCTTT.

This clonotype appeared many times. V and J are TRBV6-5 and TRBJ2-1; D is unclear. This CDR3 contains 13 residues. Germline CDR1 reads MNHEY; CDR2 reads SVGAGI. Trimming pared 4 bases from V and 9 bases from J, leaving 13 bases between. DNA of the CDR3: TGTGCCAGCAGTTTAGGCCCCTGGGGTGAGCAGTTCTTC. Amino acid sequence: CASSLGPWGEQFF.

This clonotype has at least ten counts. The chain couples TRBV15 to TRBJ2-7, with 9 bases that match TRBD1. Germline loops: CDR1 LNHNV, CDR2 YYDKDF (reference sequence). The CDR3 contains 18 residues. V was clipped by 5 bases and J by 0 bases; unmatched bases: 14. CDR3 nucleotide sequence: TGTGCCACCAGCCATCCGGGACAGGGTGCCAAATTCTCCTACGAGCAGTACTTC. As protein: CATSHPGQGAKFSYEQYF.

The V and J genes are TRBV11-3 and TRBJ2-3, with D possibly called TRBD1 or TRBD2 (5 bases each). The V and J ends lost 2 bases and 10 bases respectively, with 13 bases between them. This CDR3 comprises 13 residues. Germline loops: CDR1 SGHNT, CDR2 YENEEA. The chain's CDR3 is CASSLNTGTAQYF. The CDR3 DNA is TGTGCCAGCAGCTTAAATACTGGGACGGCGCAGTATTTT.

There are a few counts of this clonotype. The chain couples TRBV15 to TRBJ2-1; possibly TRBD2 for D (6 bases). V lost 11 bases to trimming and J lost 0 bases, with 14 bases between them. CDR3 length equals 14 residues. Germline CDR1 reads LNHNV; CDR2 reads YYDKDF (reference sequence). The CDR3 bases are TGTGCCCCCCCGGGGGACTCCTCCTACAATGAGCAGTTCTTC. Protein sequence: CAPPGDSSYNEQFF.

The table lists this clonotype with many counts. The rearrangement uses TRBV6-4 and TRBJ2-3, with 7 bases lining up with TRBD1. CDR3 length equals 15 residues. V shed 6 bases, J shed 0 bases, and the junction held 6 bases outside the gene matches. CDR1 is MRHNA and CDR2 is SNTAGT in the germline V gene. The CDR3 DNA reads as TGTGCCAGCAGGATTGCAGGGGGTAGCACAGATACGCAGTATTTT. It yields the protein CASRIAGGSTDTQYF.

This clonotype was detected a few times. The CDR3 DNA follows: TGTGCCAGCAGGCTCGAGTCCTTCCACAATGAGCAGTTCTTC. It encodes CASRLESFHNEQFF. The chain is built from TRBV7-9 and TRBJ2-1, with D unresolved. The CDR3 contains 14 residues. CDR1 is SEHNR and CDR2 is FQNEAQ in the germline V gene (reference sequence). V gave up 6 bases and J gave up 5 bases, with 14 bases separating them.

This clonotype was observed a few times. The chain is built from TRBV2 and TRBJ2-3; 8 bases map to TRBD1. J lost 5 bases, V lost 5 bases, and 12 bases had no gene match. Germline V gene lookup returns CDR1 SNHLY and CDR2 FYNNEI. The CDR3 is made up of 16 amino acids. This chain's CDR3 is CASSRGGGQGGDTQYF. CDR3 sequence (DNA): TGTGCCAGCAGTCGAGGGGGAGGACAGGGAGGAGATACGCAGTATTTT.

This clonotype has just a few counts. The chain carries TRBV11-2 and TRBJ2-7; D not certain. Germline V CDR1 and CDR2: SGHAT, FQNNGV. V was shortened by 3 bases and J by 3 bases, with 15 bases between the two germline ends. This CDR3 spans 15 amino acids. CDR3 in amino acids: CASSFEAGKLYEQYF. The CDR3 region has the DNA TGTGCCAGCAGCTTTGAGGCCGGAAAGCTCTACGAGCAGTACTTC.

This clonotype was seen repeatedly, ten times or more. The CDR3 sequence: CASSILAGGPYEQFF. The CDR3 coding sequence is TGTGCCAGCAGCATACTAGCGGGAGGGCCGTATGAGCAGTTCTTC. The chain combines TRBV5-6 with TRBJ2-1; the match to TRBD2 covers 13 bases. The J segment lost 8 bases and the V segment lost 4 bases, leaving 6 bases of the junction unmatched. Germline assignment: CDR1 SGHDT and CDR2 YYEEEE. The CDR3 covers 15 residues.

The sample holds one count of this clonotype. V gene TRBV6-2 or TRBV6-3 combines with J gene TRBJ2-3, with TRBD2 as a possible D gene (7 bases). The CDR3 contains 16 residues. Trimming cost V 5 bases and J 7 bases, with 22 bases left between them. CDR1 and CDR2 from the germline V gene are MNHEY and SVGEGT. The CDR3 DNA sequence: TGTGCCAGCAGTCGAATGGGGGGGCTACCCCCAAATACGCAGTATTTT. This translates into CASSRMGGLPPNTQYF.

This clonotype was seen only a few times. The genes are TRBV20-1 and TRBJ1-5; D possibly corresponds to TRBD1 (5 bases). The CDR3 is 15 amino acids. V was pared by 6 bases and J by 3 bases, with 18 bases between. CDR1 and CDR2 from the germline V gene are DFQATT and SNEGSKA (reference sequence). The CDR3 sequence: CSAGSWDGYNQPQHF. The DNA of the CDR3 is TGCAGTGCAGGGAGTTGGGACGGATACAATCAGCCCCAGCATTTT.

This clonotype appeared a few times. The rearrangement links TRBV27 to TRBJ2-1; 8 bases are shared with TRBD2. Germline values: CDR1 MNHEY, CDR2 SMNVEV (reference sequence). This CDR3 has 15 amino acids. V shed 5 bases and J 3 bases; nucleotides not matched to a gene: 6. CDR3 in amino acids: CASSLSSGFYNEQFF. CDR3 sequence (DNA): TGTGCCAGCAGTCTCTCTAGCGGGTTCTACAATGAGCAGTTCTTC.

The chain joins TRBV5-4 to TRBJ2-3; D is perhaps TRBD1 (6 bases). The CDR3 consists of 15 residues. V lost 3 bases and J lost 3, with 14 bases in between. Germline V CDR1 and CDR2: SGHNT, YYREEE (reference sequence). The CDR3 nucleotides read TGTGCCAGCAGCTCAAGTCCCGGGACAACAGATACGCAGTATTTT. This sequence encodes CASSSSPGTTDTQYF. Full variable domain (rest looked up from reference TRBV5-4 and TRBJ2-3): ETGVTQSPTHLIKTRGQQVTLRCSSQSGHNTVSWYQQALGQGPQFIFQYYREEENGRGNFPPRFSGLQFPNYSSELNVNALELDDSALYLCASSSSPGTTDTQYFGPGTRLTVL.

This clonotype has more than one count but fewer than ten. V gene TRBV6-2 or TRBV6-3 combines with J gene TRBJ1-2, with 7 bases that match TRBD1. The CDR3 sequence is 16 residues long. V was clipped by 0 bases and J by 3 bases; unmatched bases: 7. Germline-derived CDR1 and CDR2 are MNHEY and SVGEGT. This chain's CDR3 is CASSYSRTGGDYGYTF. The CDR3 nucleotides are TGTGCCAGCAGTTACTCGAGGACAGGAGGTGACTATGGCTACACCTTC.

This clonotype was counted a few times. DNA of the CDR3: TGTGCCATACCTGTTAGCTCGAACACCGGGGAGCTGTTTTTT. Protein product: CAIPVSSNTGELFF. The V call is TRBV6-1, the J call TRBJ2-2; D uncertain. Per the germline V gene, CDR1 is MNHNS and CDR2 is SASEGT. Trimming stripped 10 bases from V and 0 bases from J, with 12 bases between. This CDR3 has 14 amino acids.

This clonotype has just a few counts. The chain carries TRBV6-1 and TRBJ1-1; D not resolved. In germline, CDR1 is MNHNS, CDR2 SASEGT. The CDR3 is made up of 14 amino acids. The V end lost 5 bases, the J end lost 3 bases, and 13 bases lay between the germline ends. CDR3 sequence reads: CASSKGIEYTEAFF. CDR3 nucleotides: TGTGCCAGCAGTAAGGGTATAGAGTACACTGAAGCTTTCTTT.

This CDR3 reads CASSLEWGGNTDTQYF. The CDR3 DNA reads TGTGCCAGCAGCTTAGAGTGGGGGGGCAACACAGATACGCAGTATTTT. V gene TRBV7-9 combines with J gene TRBJ2-3, with a possible D match to TRBD2 (7 bases). Germline CDR1 SEHNR, CDR2 FQNEAQ (reference sequence). Trimming took 1 base from V and 2 from J, leaving 13 bases between them. The CDR3 runs to 16 residues.

This clonotype came up many times. The CDR3 loop is CASSQVGLEAYEQYF. DNA for the CDR3: TGTGCCAGCAGCCAAGTCGGCCTAGAGGCGTACGAGCAGTACTTC. V is TRBV4-2 and J is TRBJ2-7, with no clear D. The CDR3 extends over 15 amino acids. Germline lookup yields CDR1 LGHNA and CDR2 YNFKEQ. The germline V and J ends were trimmed by 1 base and 4 bases, with 14 bases remaining between them.

The chain carries TRBV7-9 and TRBJ2-2, with TRBD1 matching 7 bases. CDR3 length: 16 amino acids. From germline, CDR1 is SEHNR and CDR2 FQNEAQ (reference sequence). With V trimmed by 5 bases and J by 6 bases, 12 bases remained unmatched. CDR3 in amino acids: CASSPDRAARSGELFF. DNA of the CDR3: TGTGCCAGCAGCCCCGACAGGGCGGCGCGTTCCGGGGAGCTGTTTTTT. The full variable domain, completed using reference TRBV7-9 and TRBJ2-2, is DTGVSQNPRHKITKRGQNVTFRCDPISEHNRLYWYRQTLGQGPEFLTYFQNEAQLEKSRLLSDRFSAERPKGSFSTLEIQRTEQGDSAMYLCASSPDRAARSGELFFGEGSRLTVL.

The chain couples TRBV20-1 to TRBJ2-7; perhaps D is TRBD1 or TRBD2 (5 bases each). V dropped 3 bases and J dropped 2 bases, with 17 bases sitting between them. The germline gives CDR1 DFQATT, CDR2 SNEGSKA (reference sequence). The CDR3 consists of 15 residues. For the CDR3, the DNA is TGCAGTGCTAGCGGGTCGGGACCCGGCACCTACGAGCAGTACTTC. Its translation is CSASGSGPGTYEQYF.

This clonotype has a count of ten or more. This chain links TRBV15 with TRBJ1-6; 7 positions agree with TRBD1. Germline trimming cut 4 bases from V and 4 bases from J; bases unmatched to any gene: 7. There are 16 residues in the CDR3. Germline V gene sequence: CDR1 LNHNV, CDR2 YYDKDF (reference sequence). The CDR3 bases are TGTGCCACCAGCACTTTGACAGGGCAATATAATTCACCCCTCCACTTT. This codes for CATSTLTGQYNSPLHF.

This clonotype turned up a few times. V and J are TRBV6-2 or TRBV6-3 and TRBJ2-1; D is perhaps TRBD2 (5 bases). CDR1 MNHEY and CDR2 SVGEGT come from the germline V gene. V was trimmed by 5 bases and J by 8 bases, leaving 19 bases between them. The CDR3 has 15 amino acids. DNA for the CDR3: TGTGCCAGCAGTGGTTCTAAGAGCGGACGGTATGAGCAGTTCTTC. Translated, it gives CASSGSKSGRYEQFF.

This clonotype occurred many times. The CDR3 coding sequence is TGCGCCAGCAGCCCCTGGACAGGGTCTGAGGAGCTGTTTTTT. Protein product: CASSPWTGSEELFF. This rearrangement joins TRBV5-1 to TRBJ2-2; TRBD1 agrees at 8 bases. Losses at the gene ends were 4 bases for V and 10 bases for J; bases not matched to a gene: 9. CDR3 size: 14 residues. CDR1 is SGHRS and CDR2 is YFSETQ in the germline V gene.

This clonotype appeared many times. V and J are TRBV5-1 and TRBJ2-7; TRBD2 agrees at 9 bases. This CDR3 is 16 amino acids long. Looked up from germline, CDR1 is SGHRS and CDR2 is YFSETQ. After removal of 4 bases from V and 1 base from J, the junction contained 9 bases not matched to a gene. CDR3 bases: TGCGCCAGCAGCACCCTTAGCGGGAGATCTTCCTACGAGCAGTACTTC. Amino acid sequence: CASSTLSGRSSYEQYF.

This clonotype showed up just a few times. The rearrangement uses TRBV6-2 or TRBV6-3 and TRBJ1-6; 8 nucleotides line up with TRBD1. CDR1 is MNHEY, CDR2 SVGEGT, per germline. The CDR3 sequence is 15 residues long. The V and J ends lost 0 bases and 9 bases, in that order; junction bases with no gene match: 4. CDR3: CASSYSTRGRSPLHF. The CDR3 nucleotides read TGTGCCAGCAGTTACTCGACCAGGGGGCGTTCACCCCTCCACTTT.